These 6 T cell receptor beta chains share one sample of origin, sequenced in a study of blood T cell repertoires in COVID-19. The data were produced by immunoSEQ multiplex PCR, yet TCRdb's version contains in-frame clones alone and is incomplete. Of about 230,000 clones in the sample, roughly 81% were seen once. The specimen sequenced was peripheral blood. The receptor set was obtained from a man aged 40-49 years with acute or convalescent COVID-19.

The V and J genes are TRBV7-3 and TRBJ1-6; D unclear. Germline CDR1 reads SGHTA; CDR2 reads FQGTGA. V was pared by 0 bases and J by 5 bases, with 8 bases between. The length of the CDR3 is 15 residues. For the CDR3, the DNA is TGTGCCAGCAGCTTAACAGGGAGTGATAATTCACCCCTCCACTTT. Translated: CASSLTGSDNSPLHF.

CDR3 residues: CASSLEGGAFAEAFF. Here the CDR3 DNA reads TGCGCCAGCAGCTTGGAAGGGGGGGCGTTTGCTGAAGCTTTCTTT. The chain uses TRBV5-1 and TRBJ1-1; possible D gene TRBD1, 6 bases. Looked up from germline, CDR1 is SGHRS and CDR2 is YFSETQ. The CDR3 covers 15 residues. The V end lost 0 bases, the J end lost 6 bases, and 15 bases lay between the germline ends.

This chain links TRBV11-2 with TRBJ1-5; the D is unclear. This CDR3 has 15 amino acids. V shed 0 bases and J shed 4 bases, with 10 bases lying between them. Germline V lookup: CDR1 SGHAT, CDR2 FQNNGV. CDR3 in DNA: TGTGCCAGCAGCTTAGAAGGAGGCACGAATCAGCCCCAGCATTTT. Protein product: CASSLEGGTNQPQHF.

This chain links TRBV5-6 with TRBJ2-3, with 11 positions matching TRBD1. The CDR3 sequence is 15 residues long. V lost 5 bases to trimming and J lost 5 bases; unmatched junction nucleotides: 7. The germline V gene has CDR1 SGHDT and CDR2 YYEEEE. This chain's CDR3 is CASSSGTGGRDTQYF. CDR3 nucleotides: TGTGCCAGCAGTTCCGGGACAGGGGGTAGAGATACGCAGTATTTT.

The chain carries TRBV29-1 and TRBJ2-3, with D perhaps TRBD1 (5 bases). The germline V and J ends were trimmed by 1 base and 3 bases, with 17 bases remaining between them. This CDR3 has 16 residues. CDR1 and CDR2 from the germline V gene are SQVTM and ANQGSEA. The CDR3 region is CSVEGWKGPRTDTQYF. The CDR3 region has the DNA TGCAGCGTTGAAGGATGGAAGGGGCCTAGGACAGATACGCAGTATTTT.

The chain joins TRBV4-1 to TRBJ1-1; D is uncertain. Germline CDR1 MGHRA, CDR2 YSYEKL. The CDR3 length is 13 residues. V dropped 0 bases and J dropped 7 bases, with 9 bases sitting between them. The CDR3 is CASSQDRTYEAFF. The CDR3 DNA reads TGCGCCAGCAGCCAAGATAGGACTTATGAAGCTTTCTTT.